A selection of T cell receptor beta chains follows, all from one sample in a study of blood T cells in healthy people across ages. Via MiXCR, TCRdb re-called the 5' RACE reads, giving one row per CDR3 protein. The table lists 700,000 to 950,000 distinct CDR3 sequences, 43% of them singletons. Material for sequencing was blood. Source of these receptors: a woman aged 55-70 years in good health. CDR3s include the opening cysteine and the closing phenylalanine or tryptophan. The D gene is left open where the match is weak. The listing skips clone size in some rows; elsewhere it reads once, few, many or a size class.

d_call: TRBD1; j_call: TRBJ2-7; v_call: TRBV5-1; clone_size: few; cdr3_aa: CASSLALRTGLSYEQYF; cdr3_nt: TGCGCCAGCAGCTTAGCCCTTCGGACAGGGCTAAGCTACGAGCAGTACTTC
d_call: NA; j_call: TRBJ1-1; v_call: TRBV12-3/TRBV12-4; clone_size: once; cdr3_aa: CASSLRSSEAFF; cdr3_nt: TGTGCCAGCAGTTTGAGGAGCTCTGAAGCTTTCTTT
d_call: NA; j_call: TRBJ2-2; v_call: TRBV9; clone_size: once; cdr3_aa: CASSVDTGDFQGELFF; cdr3_nt: TGTGCCAGCAGCGTAGATACCGGAGATTTTCAGGGGGAGCTGTTTTTT
d_call: TRBD2; j_call: TRBJ2-3; v_call: TRBV5-6; clone_size: NA; cdr3_aa: CASSVTGLAGGEDTQYF; cdr3_nt: TGTGCCAGCAGCGTGACCGGGCTAGCGGGAGGTGAAGATACGCAGTATTTT
d_call: NA; j_call: TRBJ2-7; v_call: TRBV21-1; clone_size: NA; cdr3_aa: CASSLLPEGDKLYEQYF; cdr3_nt: TGTGCCAGCAGCCTCCTGCCTGAGGGGGACAAACTTTACGAGCAGTACTTC
d_call: NA; j_call: TRBJ2-1; v_call: TRBV7-9; clone_size: NA; cdr3_aa: CASSRASFSSYNEQFF; cdr3_nt: TGTGCCAGCAGCCGGGCAAGCTTCAGCTCCTACAATGAGCAGTTCTTC
d_call: NA; j_call: TRBJ1-2; v_call: TRBV12-3/TRBV12-4; clone_size: NA; cdr3_aa: CASSWAEGQDYGYTF; cdr3_nt: TGTGCCAGCAGTTGGGCGGAGGGGCAGGATTATGGCTACACCTTC
d_call: NA; j_call: TRBJ2-1; v_call: TRBV7-2; clone_size: NA; cdr3_aa: CASSLNGGFSYNEQFF; cdr3_nt: TGTGCCAGCAGCTTAAACGGCGGCTTTTCCTACAATGAGCAGTTCTTC
d_call: TRBD1; j_call: TRBJ1-5; v_call: TRBV7-9; clone_size: NA; cdr3_aa: CASSRAGTDNQPQHF; cdr3_nt: TGTGCCAGCAGTAGGGCCGGGACAGATAATCAGCCCCAGCATTTT
d_call: TRBD2; j_call: TRBJ2-7; v_call: TRBV3-1; clone_size: NA; cdr3_aa: CASSERASGRKYEQYF; cdr3_nt: TGTGCCAGCAGCGAACGGGCTAGCGGGAGGAAGTACGAGCAGTACTTC
d_call: TRBD1; j_call: TRBJ1-1; v_call: TRBV7-6; clone_size: NA; cdr3_aa: CASRQQTGSGTEAFF; cdr3_nt: TGTGCCAGCAGACAACAGACAGGGTCCGGGACTGAAGCTTTCTTT
d_call: NA; j_call: TRBJ2-7; v_call: TRBV12-3/TRBV12-4; clone_size: few; cdr3_aa: CASSLEGDHEQYF; cdr3_nt: TGTGCCAGCAGTTTGGAGGGGGACCACGAGCAGTACTTC
d_call: NA; j_call: TRBJ1-5; v_call: TRBV11-2; clone_size: NA; cdr3_aa: CASGELNQPQHF; cdr3_nt: TGTGCCAGTGGGGAGCTTAATCAGCCCCAGCATTTT
d_call: NA; j_call: TRBJ2-3; v_call: TRBV6-6; clone_size: NA; cdr3_aa: CASRPGTLDTQYF; cdr3_nt: TGTGCCAGCAGACCAGGGACCTTAGATACGCAGTATTTT
d_call: NA; j_call: TRBJ1-2; v_call: TRBV9; clone_size: NA; cdr3_aa: CASSADYGHGYTF; cdr3_nt: TGTGCCAGCAGCGCCGACTATGGCCATGGCTACACCTTC
d_call: NA; j_call: TRBJ2-1; v_call: TRBV7-9; clone_size: NA; cdr3_aa: CASSFFTTNEQFF; cdr3_nt: TGTGCCAGCAGCTTTTTTACCACGAATGAGCAGTTCTTC
d_call: TRBD1; j_call: TRBJ1-5; v_call: TRBV12-3/TRBV12-4; clone_size: NA; cdr3_aa: CASSPDREYQPQHF; cdr3_nt: TGTGCCAGCAGTCCGGACAGGGAGTATCAGCCCCAGCATTTT
d_call: TRBD2; j_call: TRBJ2-7; v_call: TRBV20-1; clone_size: many; cdr3_aa: CSASGTSGVLRYEQYF; cdr3_nt: TGCAGTGCTAGCGGGACTAGCGGGGTATTACGCTACGAGCAGTACTTC
d_call: NA; j_call: TRBJ2-7; v_call: TRBV7-2; clone_size: many; cdr3_aa: CASSLLKLGGEQYF; cdr3_nt: TGTGCCAGCAGCCTACTCAAGCTCGGGGGTGAGCAGTACTTC
d_call: NA; j_call: TRBJ2-7; v_call: TRBV5-6; clone_size: NA; cdr3_aa: CASTSTGTTYEQYF; cdr3_nt: TGTGCCAGCACCTCGACCGGAACAACCTACGAGCAGTACTTC
d_call: NA; j_call: TRBJ1-1; v_call: TRBV12-5; clone_size: few; cdr3_aa: CASGFGTPDSNTEAFF; cdr3_nt: TGTGCTAGTGGTTTTGGAACACCCGATTCCAACACTGAAGCTTTCTTT
d_call: NA; j_call: TRBJ2-1; v_call: TRBV24-1; clone_size: once; cdr3_aa: CATSRNIEETQFF; cdr3_nt: TGTGCCACCAGTAGAAATATCGAAGAGACCCAGTTCTTC
d_call: NA; j_call: TRBJ2-3; v_call: TRBV3-1; clone_size: NA; cdr3_aa: CASSSRRTQYF; cdr3_nt: TGTGCCAGCAGCTCCCGTAGGACGCAGTATTTT
d_call: TRBD1; j_call: TRBJ1-1; v_call: TRBV14; clone_size: NA; cdr3_aa: CASSKDRVETEAFF; cdr3_nt: TGTGCCAGCAGCAAAGACAGGGTGGAGACCGAAGCTTTCTTT
d_call: TRBD2; j_call: TRBJ2-3; v_call: TRBV3-1; clone_size: NA; cdr3_aa: CASSQGTSGGSSTDMQYF; cdr3_nt: TGTGCCAGCAGCCAAGGGACTAGCGGGGGGTCTAGCACAGATATGCAGTATTTT
d_call: NA; j_call: TRBJ1-2; v_call: TRBV4-2; clone_size: once; cdr3_aa: CASSQDNERINYGYTF; cdr3_nt: TGTGCCAGCAGCCAAGATAATGAGAGGATCAACTATGGCTACACCTTC
d_call: NA; j_call: TRBJ1-1; v_call: TRBV25-1; clone_size: few; cdr3_aa: CASRSDGNTEAFF; cdr3_nt: TGTGCCAGCAGGTCGGACGGGAACACTGAAGCTTTCTTT
d_call: NA; j_call: TRBJ2-1; v_call: TRBV12-3/TRBV12-4; clone_size: many; cdr3_aa: CASSLLEREQFF; cdr3_nt: TGTGCCAGCAGTTTATTGGAGCGCGAGCAGTTCTTC
d_call: NA; j_call: TRBJ1-6; v_call: TRBV20-1; clone_size: few; cdr3_aa: CSAREAPYNSPLHF; cdr3_nt: TGCAGTGCTAGAGAGGCACCCTATAATTCACCCCTCCACTTT